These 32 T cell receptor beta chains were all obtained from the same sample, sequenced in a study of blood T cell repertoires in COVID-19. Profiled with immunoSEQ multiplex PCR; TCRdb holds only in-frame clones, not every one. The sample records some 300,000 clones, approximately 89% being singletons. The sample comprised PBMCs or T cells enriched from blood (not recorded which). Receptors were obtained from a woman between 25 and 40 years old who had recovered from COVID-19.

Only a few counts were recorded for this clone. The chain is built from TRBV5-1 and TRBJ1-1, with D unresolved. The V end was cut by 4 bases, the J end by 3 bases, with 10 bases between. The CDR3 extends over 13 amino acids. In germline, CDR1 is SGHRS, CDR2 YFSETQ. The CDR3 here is CASSALADTEAFF. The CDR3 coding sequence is TGCGCCAGCAGCGCCCTGGCAGACACTGAAGCTTTCTTT.

The DNA of the CDR3 is TGTGCCAGCAGCGTAGGAGGGATCGGAAATGAGCAGTTCTTC. Its protein product is CASSVGGIGNEQFF. V is TRBV9 and J is TRBJ2-1; D may be TRBD2 (5 bases). This CDR3 spans 14 amino acids. Germline values: CDR1 SGDLS, CDR2 YYNGEE. Trimming removed 0 bases from V and 7 bases from J, with 11 bases in between.

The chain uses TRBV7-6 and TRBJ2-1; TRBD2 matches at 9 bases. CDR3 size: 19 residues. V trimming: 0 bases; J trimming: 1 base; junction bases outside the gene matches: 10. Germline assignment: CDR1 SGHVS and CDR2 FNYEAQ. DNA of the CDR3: TGTGCCAGCAGCTTAGCGGGGGGTGGGCTAGCGGGATCCTACAATGAGCAGTTCTTC. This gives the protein CASSLAGGGLAGSYNEQFF.

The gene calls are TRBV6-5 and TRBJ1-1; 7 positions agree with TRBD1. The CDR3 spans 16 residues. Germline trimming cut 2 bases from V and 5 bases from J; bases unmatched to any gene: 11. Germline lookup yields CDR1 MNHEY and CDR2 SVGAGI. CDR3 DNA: TGTGCCAGCAGTTACCTTGGCAGGGGGATGAGGACTGAAGCTTTCTTT. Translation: CASSYLGRGMRTEAFF.

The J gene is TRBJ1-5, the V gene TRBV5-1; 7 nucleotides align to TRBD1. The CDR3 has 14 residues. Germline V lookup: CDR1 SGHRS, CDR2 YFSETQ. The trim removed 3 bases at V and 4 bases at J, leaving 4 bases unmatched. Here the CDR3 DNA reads TGCGCCAGCAGCTACGGGACAGAAAATCAGCCCCAGCATTTT. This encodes CASSYGTENQPQHF.

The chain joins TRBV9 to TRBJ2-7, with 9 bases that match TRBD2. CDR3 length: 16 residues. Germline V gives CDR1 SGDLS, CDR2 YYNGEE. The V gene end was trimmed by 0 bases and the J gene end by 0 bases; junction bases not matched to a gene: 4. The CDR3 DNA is TGTGCCAGCAGCGTAGGACTAGCGGTATCCTCCTACGAGCAGTACTTC. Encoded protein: CASSVGLAVSSYEQYF.

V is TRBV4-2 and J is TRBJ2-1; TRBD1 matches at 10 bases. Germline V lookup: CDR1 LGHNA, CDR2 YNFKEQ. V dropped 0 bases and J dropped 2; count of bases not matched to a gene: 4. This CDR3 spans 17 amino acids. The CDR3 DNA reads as TGTGCCAGCAGCCAAGAGGCAGGACAGGGGGCCTACAATGAGCAGTTCTTC. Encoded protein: CASSQEAGQGAYNEQFF.

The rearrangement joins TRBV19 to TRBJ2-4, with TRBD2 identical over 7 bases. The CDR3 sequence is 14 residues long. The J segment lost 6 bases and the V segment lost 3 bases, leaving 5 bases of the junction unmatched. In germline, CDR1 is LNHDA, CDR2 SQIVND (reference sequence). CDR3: CASSIFSGGNIQYF. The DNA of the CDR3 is TGTGCCAGTAGTATTTTTTCGGGGGGAAACATTCAGTACTTC.

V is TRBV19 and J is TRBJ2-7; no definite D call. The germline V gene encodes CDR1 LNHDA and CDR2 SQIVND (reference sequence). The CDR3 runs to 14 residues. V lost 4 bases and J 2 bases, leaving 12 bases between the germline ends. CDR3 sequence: CASSNSRKAYEQYF. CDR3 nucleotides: TGTGCCAGTAGTAATTCCAGGAAGGCCTACGAGCAGTACTTC.

The CDR3 nucleotides read TGTGCCAGCAGCTTGACAGGGGGCGTCGATGAAGCTTTCTTT. The encoded protein is CASSLTGGVDEAFF. The chain carries TRBV6-5 and TRBJ1-1; TRBD1 aligns across 10 bases. Losses at the gene ends were 6 bases for V and 7 bases for J; bases not matched to a gene: 8. Per germline, CDR1 MNHEY and CDR2 SVGAGI. The CDR3 spans 14 residues.

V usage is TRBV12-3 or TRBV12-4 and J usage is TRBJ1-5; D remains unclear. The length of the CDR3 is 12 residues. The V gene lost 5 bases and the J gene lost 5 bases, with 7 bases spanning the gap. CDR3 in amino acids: CASSDGDQPQHF. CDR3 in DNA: TGTGCCAGCAGTGACGGGGATCAGCCCCAGCATTTT.

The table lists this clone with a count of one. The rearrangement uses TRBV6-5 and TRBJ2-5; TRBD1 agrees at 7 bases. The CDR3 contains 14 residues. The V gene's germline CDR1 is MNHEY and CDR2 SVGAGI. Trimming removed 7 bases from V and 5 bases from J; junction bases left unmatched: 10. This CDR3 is CASIEGAASETQYF. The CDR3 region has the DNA TGTGCCAGCATCGAGGGGGCAGCCAGTGAGACCCAGTACTTC.

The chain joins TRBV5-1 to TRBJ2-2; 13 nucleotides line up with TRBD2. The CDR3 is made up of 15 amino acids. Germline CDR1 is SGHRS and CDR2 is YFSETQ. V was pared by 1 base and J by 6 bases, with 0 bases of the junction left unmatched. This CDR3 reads CASSLTSGRAGELFF. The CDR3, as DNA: TGCGCCAGCAGCTTGACTAGCGGGAGGGCCGGGGAGCTGTTTTTT.

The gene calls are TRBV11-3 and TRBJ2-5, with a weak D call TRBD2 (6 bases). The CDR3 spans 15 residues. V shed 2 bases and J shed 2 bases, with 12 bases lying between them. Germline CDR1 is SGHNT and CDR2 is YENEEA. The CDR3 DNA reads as TGTGCCAGCAGCTTATCATACGGGAGACAAGAGACCCAGTACTTC. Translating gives CASSLSYGRQETQYF.

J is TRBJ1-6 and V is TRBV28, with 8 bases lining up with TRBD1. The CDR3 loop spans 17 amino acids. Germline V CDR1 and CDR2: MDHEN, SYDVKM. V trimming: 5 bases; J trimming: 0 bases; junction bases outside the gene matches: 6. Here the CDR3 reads CASSPTGVSSYNSPLHF. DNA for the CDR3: TGTGCCAGCAGTCCGACAGGGGTGAGCTCCTATAATTCACCCCTCCACTTT.

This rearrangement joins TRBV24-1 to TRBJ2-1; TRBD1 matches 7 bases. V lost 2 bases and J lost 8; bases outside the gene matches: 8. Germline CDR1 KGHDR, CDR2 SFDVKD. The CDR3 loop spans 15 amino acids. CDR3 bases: TGTGCCACCAGTGATTGGGACAGCATTGGGTATGAGCAGTTCTTC. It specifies CATSDWDSIGYEQFF.

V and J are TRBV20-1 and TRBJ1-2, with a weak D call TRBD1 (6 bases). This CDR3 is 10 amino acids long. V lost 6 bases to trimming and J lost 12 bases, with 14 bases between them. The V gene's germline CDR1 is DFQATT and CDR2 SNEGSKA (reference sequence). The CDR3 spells CSAFRTVNTF. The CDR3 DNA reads TGCAGTGCGTTCCGGACAGTCAACACCTTC.

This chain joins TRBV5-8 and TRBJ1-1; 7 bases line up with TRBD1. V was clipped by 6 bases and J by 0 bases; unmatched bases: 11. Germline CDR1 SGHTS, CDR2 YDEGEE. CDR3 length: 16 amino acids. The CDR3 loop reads CASTRGGGRMNTEAFF. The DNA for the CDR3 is TGTGCCAGCACAAGAGGAGGGGGCCGTATGAACACTGAAGCTTTCTTT.

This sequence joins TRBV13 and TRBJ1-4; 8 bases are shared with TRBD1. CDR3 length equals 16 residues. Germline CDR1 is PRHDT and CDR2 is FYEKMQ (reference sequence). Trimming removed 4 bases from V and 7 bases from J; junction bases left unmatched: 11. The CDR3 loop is CASSYSQGALGEKLFF. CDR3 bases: TGTGCCAGCAGCTATTCCCAGGGGGCGCTGGGTGAAAAACTGTTTTTT.

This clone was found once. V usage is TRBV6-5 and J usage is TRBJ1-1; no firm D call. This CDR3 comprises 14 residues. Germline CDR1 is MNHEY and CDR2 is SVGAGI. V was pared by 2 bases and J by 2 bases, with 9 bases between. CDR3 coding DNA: TGTGCCAGCAGTTACAGGAGAACTAACACTGAAGCTTTCTTT. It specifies CASSYRRTNTEAFF.

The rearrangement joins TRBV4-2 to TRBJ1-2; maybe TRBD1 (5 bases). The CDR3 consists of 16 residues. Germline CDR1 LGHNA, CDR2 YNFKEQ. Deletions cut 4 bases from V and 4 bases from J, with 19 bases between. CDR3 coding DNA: TGTGCCAGCAGCCCCAGCCCTGGGCAGGGCGGCTATGGCTACACCTTC. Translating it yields CASSPSPGQGGYGYTF.

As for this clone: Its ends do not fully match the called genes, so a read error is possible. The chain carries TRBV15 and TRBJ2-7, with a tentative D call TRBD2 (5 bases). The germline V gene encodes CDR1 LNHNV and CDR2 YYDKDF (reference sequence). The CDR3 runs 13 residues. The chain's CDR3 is CATSRDISGKQDF. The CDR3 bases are TGTGCCACCAGCAGAGATATATCGGGGAAACAAGACTTC.

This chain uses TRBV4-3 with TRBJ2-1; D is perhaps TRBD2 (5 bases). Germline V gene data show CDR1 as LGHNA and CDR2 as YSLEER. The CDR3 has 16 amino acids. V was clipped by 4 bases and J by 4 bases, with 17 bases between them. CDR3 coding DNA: TGCGCCAGCAGCCCCAGCAGGCTAGCCGGATACAATGAGCAGTTCTTC. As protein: CASSPSRLAGYNEQFF.

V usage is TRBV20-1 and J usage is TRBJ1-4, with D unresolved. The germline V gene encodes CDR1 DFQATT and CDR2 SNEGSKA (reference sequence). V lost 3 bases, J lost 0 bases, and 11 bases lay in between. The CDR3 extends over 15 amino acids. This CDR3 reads CSASLIGTTNEKLFF. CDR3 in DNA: TGCAGTGCTAGTCTCATCGGGACAACTAATGAAAAACTGTTTTTT.

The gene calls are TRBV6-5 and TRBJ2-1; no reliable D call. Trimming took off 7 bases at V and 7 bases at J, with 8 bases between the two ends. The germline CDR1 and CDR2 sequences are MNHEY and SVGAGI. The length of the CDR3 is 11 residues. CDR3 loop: CASTKTNEQFF. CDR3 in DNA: TGTGCCAGCACAAAGACTAATGAGCAGTTCTTC.

CDR3 protein: CASSLRVNTEAFF. The CDR3 coding sequence is TGTGCCAGCAGCTTGCGAGTTAACACTGAAGCTTTCTTT. The V call is TRBV5-4, the J call TRBJ1-1, with D hard to call. Germline V lookup: CDR1 SGHNT, CDR2 YYREEE (reference sequence). Trimming took 1 base from V and 2 from J, leaving 6 bases between them. The CDR3 loop spans 13 amino acids.

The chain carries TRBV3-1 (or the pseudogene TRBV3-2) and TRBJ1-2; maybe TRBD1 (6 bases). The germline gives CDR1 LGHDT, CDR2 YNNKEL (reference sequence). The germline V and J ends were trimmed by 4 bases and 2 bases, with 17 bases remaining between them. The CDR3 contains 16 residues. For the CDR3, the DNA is TGTGCCAGCAGCCGCCGAATCGACAGGTGGAACTATGGCTACACCTTC. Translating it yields CASSRRIDRWNYGYTF.

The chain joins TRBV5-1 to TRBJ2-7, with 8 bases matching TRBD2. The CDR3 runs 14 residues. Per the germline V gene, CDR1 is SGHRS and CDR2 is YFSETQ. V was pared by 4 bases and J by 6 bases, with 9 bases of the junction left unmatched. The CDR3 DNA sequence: TGCGCCAGCAGCCCAGGGACTAGAGACTCCGAGCAGTACTTC. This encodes CASSPGTRDSEQYF.

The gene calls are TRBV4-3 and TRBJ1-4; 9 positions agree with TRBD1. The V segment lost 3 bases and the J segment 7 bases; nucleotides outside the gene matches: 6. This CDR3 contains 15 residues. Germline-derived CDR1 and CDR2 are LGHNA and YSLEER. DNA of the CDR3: TGCGCCAGCAGCCAGGGACAGGGAGGGAGTGAAAAACTGTTTTTT. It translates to CASSQGQGGSEKLFF.

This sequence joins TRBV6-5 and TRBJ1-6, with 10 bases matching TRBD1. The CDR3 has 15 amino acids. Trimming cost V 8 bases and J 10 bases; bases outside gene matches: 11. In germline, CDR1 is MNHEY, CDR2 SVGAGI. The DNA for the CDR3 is TGTGCCAGCCACACCGGGACAGGGGATGGCTCACCCCTCCACTTT. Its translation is CASHTGTGDGSPLHF.

The CDR3 region is CASSSGALGYTF. DNA of the CDR3: TGTGCCAGCAGCTCAGGGGCGCTTGGCTACACCTTC. J is TRBJ1-2 and V is TRBV6-5, with D perhaps matching TRBD1 (6 bases). Between the trimmed V and J ends, which lost 6 bases and 7 bases, there was a span of 12 bases. CDR3 length equals 12 residues. Germline V CDR1 and CDR2: MNHEY, SVGAGI.

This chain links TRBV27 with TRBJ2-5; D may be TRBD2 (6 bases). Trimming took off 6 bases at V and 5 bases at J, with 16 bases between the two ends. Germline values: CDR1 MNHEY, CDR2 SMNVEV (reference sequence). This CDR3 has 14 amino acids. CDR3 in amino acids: CASSHGRGLETQYF. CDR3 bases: TGTGCCAGCAGCCACGGGAGAGGGCTGGAGACCCAGTACTTC.